The 2 T cell receptor beta chains given below trace back to one sample, sequenced in a study of T-cell reconstitution after alpha-beta-depleted transplantation in children. For TCRbeta, the library was prepared with unique molecular identifiers. One entry per CDR3 protein results from TCRdb running MiXCR on the PCR reads. The table lists fewer than 85,000 distinct CDR3 sequences, roughly 14% of them singletons, with around 26% in the top ten. Source: PBMCs, mostly from graft donor cells, taken 180 days after TCRalphabeta/CD19-depleted stem cell transplant. The receptors here all came from a male patient between 2 and 15 years old who had a stem cell transplant for acute lymphoblastic leukemia, so the T cells may come from the graft donor.

The J gene is TRBJ1-6, the V gene TRBV27; 7 positions match TRBD1. This CDR3 spans 17 amino acids. V shed 0 bases and J 11 bases; nucleotides not matched to a gene: 13. Germline CDR1 MNHEY, CDR2 SMNVEV (reference sequence). This CDR3 reads CASSLSAGGGSRAPLHF. As DNA, the CDR3 is TGTGCCAGCAGTTTATCGGCAGGGGGAGGGTCGAGGGCACCCCTCCACTTT.

The chain uses TRBV4-3 and TRBJ2-7; D remains unclear. CDR3 size: 16 residues. The germline gives CDR1 LGHNA, CDR2 YSLEER. V was trimmed by 0 bases and J by 0 bases, leaving 12 bases between them. This CDR3 is CASSQDAQWVSYEQYF. The CDR3 nucleotides are TGCGCCAGCAGCCAAGACGCACAGTGGGTCTCCTACGAGCAGTACTTC.